This entry concerns a single T cell receptor (beta chain). Antigen unknown. Sequenced by immunoSEQ multiplex PCR; TCRdb stores in-frame clones only, minus some. The data show over 50,000 clones, 80% to 90% seen once. The sample originates from a study of T cell responses to AZD1222 COVID-19 vaccine. Timing groups of about 4 and about 12 weeks for second doses were pooled. This CDR3 region has 14 residues. The V and J ends lost 8 bases and 1 base respectively, with 11 bases between them. The germline V gene has CDR1 MNHEY and CDR2 SVGAGI. Study conclusions and caveats: The CD4 TCRs associated with vaccination extended across spike and predominated at 160-218 and 743-854. Repertoires in all cases were sampled only once the peak T cell response had passed.

The source of this sequence is an adult who received the AZD1222 COVID-19 vaccine. The sequenced sample was peripheral blood, obtained 28 days after the second AZD1222 dose. This chain uses TRBV6-5 with TRBJ2-2, with D possibly matching TRBD1 (6 bases). The DNA of the CDR3 is TGTGCCAGCCGAAGCAGGGGGAACACCGGGGAGCTGTTTTTT. Translation gives CASRSRGNTGELFF.